This T cell receptor (beta chain) is drawn from a study of T cells expressing NK-cell markers. Looking at the study overall: Cells sorted as CD3+CD56+NKG2C+, CD3+CD56+NKG2C- and CD3+CD56-NKG2C+ T cells supplied the TCR beta repertoires. Study observations and caveats: HCMV specificity of the expanded NKG2C+ T cell clones was not established. Dominant NKG2C+ clonotype frequencies of about 1.0-8% of CD8+ T cells were measured in more than 5 donors.

From the 5' RACE reads, TCRdb lists one entry per CDR3 protein and no DNA. This sample's table reports fewer than 550,000 distinct CDR3 sequences. Regarding this clonotype: As yet, its antigen is unknown.

The germline V gene has CDR1 SQVTM and CDR2 ANQGSEA. The CDR3 runs 14 residues. J is TRBJ2-1 and V is TRBV29-1; the D call of TRBD1 rests on TCRdb alone, since no DNA is present to check it. This receptor was identified in a woman in her fifties or sixties in good health. Material for sequencing was blood T cells: a sorted CD56 or NKG2C T cell subset, CD4+ or CD8+ T cells, or bulk PBMC T cells (not recorded which). CDR3: CSVETGRTYNEQFF.